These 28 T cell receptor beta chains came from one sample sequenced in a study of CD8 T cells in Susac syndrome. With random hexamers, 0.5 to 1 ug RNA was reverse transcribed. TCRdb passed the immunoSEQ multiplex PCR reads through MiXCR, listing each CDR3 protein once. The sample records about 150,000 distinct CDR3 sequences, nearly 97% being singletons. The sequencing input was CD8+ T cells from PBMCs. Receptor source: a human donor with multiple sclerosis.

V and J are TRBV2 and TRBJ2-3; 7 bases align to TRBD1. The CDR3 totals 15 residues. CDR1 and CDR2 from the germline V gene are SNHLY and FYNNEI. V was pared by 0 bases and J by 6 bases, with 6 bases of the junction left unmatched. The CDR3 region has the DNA TGTGCCAGCAGTGAAGCTACAGGGGCCGCGGATACGCAGTATTTT. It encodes CASSEATGAADTQYF. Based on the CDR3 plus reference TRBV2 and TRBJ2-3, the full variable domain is EPEVTQTPSHQVTQMGQEVILRCVPISNHLYFYWYRQILGQKVEFLVSFYNNEISEKSEIFDDQFSVERPDGSNFTLKIRSTKLEDSAMYFCASSEATGAADTQYFGPGTRLTVL.

The CDR3 sequence: CASSVSHTEAFF. CDR3 DNA sequence: TGTGCCAGCAGTGTATCACACACTGAAGCTTTCTTT. The chain is built from TRBV2 and TRBJ1-1; D gene unclear. CDR3 size: 12 residues. V was pared by 4 bases and J by 3 bases, with 6 bases between. Looked up from germline, CDR1 is SNHLY and CDR2 is FYNNEI.

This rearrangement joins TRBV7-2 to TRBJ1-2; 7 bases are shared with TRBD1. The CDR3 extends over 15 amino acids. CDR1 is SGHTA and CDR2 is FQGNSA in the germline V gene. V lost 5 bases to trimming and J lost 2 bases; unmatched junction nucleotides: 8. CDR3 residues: CASSERQGSNYGYTF. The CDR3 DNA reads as TGTGCCAGCAGCGAAAGACAGGGATCAAACTATGGCTACACCTTC.

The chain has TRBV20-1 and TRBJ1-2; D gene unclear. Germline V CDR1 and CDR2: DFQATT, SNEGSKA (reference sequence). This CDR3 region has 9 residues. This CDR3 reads CSAIGGYTF. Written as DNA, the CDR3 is TGCAGCGCGATCGGGGGCTACACCTTC.

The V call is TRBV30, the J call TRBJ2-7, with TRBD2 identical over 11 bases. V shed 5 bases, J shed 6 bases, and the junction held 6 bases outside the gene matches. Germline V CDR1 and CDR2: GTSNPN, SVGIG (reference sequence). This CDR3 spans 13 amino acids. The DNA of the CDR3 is TGTGCCTGGGGTAGCGGGGGGGCCTTCGAGCAGTACTTC. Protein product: CAWGSGGAFEQYF.

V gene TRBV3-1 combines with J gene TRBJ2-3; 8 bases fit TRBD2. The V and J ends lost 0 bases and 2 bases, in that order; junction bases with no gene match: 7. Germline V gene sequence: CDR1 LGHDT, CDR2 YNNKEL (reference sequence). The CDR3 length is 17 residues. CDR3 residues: CASSQDSSGVSTDTQYF. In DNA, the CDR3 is TGTGCCAGCAGCCAAGATAGTAGCGGGGTATCCACAGATACGCAGTATTTT.

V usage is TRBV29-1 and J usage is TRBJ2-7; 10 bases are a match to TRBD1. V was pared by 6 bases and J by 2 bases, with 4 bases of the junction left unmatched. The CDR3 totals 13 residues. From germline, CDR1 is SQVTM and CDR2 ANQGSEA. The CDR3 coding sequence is TGCAGCGTAAGGACAGGGGGGACCTACGAGCAGTACTTC. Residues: CSVRTGGTYEQYF.

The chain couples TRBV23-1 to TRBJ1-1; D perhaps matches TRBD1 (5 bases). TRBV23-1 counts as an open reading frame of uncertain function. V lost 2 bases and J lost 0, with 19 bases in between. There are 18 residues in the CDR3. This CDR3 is CASSQQEGPCVMNTEAFF. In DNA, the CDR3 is TGCGCCAGCAGTCAACAAGAGGGGCCATGTGTAATGAACACTGAAGCTTTCTTT.

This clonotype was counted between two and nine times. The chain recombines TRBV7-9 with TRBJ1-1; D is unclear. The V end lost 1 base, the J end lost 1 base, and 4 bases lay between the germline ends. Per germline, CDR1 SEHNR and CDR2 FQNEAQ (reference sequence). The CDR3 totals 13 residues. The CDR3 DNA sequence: TGTGCCAGCAGCTTAGTCCCGAACACTGAAGCTTTCTTT. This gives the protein CASSLVPNTEAFF.

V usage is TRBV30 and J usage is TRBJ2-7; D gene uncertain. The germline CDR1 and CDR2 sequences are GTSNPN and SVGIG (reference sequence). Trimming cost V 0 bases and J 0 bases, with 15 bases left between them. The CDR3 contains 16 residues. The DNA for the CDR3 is TGTGCCTGGAGTGTGAGGCAGAACCTTCTCTCCTACGAGCAGTACGTC. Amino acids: CAWSVRQNLLSYEQYV.

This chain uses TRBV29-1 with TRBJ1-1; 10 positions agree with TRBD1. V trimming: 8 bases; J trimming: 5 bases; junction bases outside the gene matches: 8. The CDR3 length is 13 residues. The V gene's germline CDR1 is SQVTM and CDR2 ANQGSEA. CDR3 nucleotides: TGCAGCTTCCGACAGGGGGCCAGGACTGAAGCTTTCTTT. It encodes CSFRQGARTEAFF.

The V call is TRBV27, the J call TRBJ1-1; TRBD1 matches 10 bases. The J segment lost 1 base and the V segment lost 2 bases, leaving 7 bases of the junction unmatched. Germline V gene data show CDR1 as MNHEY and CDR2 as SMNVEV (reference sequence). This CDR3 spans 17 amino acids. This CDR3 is CASSLGGTGAPNTEAFF. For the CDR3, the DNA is TGTGCCAGCAGTTTAGGTGGGACAGGGGCGCCGAACACTGAAGCTTTCTTT.

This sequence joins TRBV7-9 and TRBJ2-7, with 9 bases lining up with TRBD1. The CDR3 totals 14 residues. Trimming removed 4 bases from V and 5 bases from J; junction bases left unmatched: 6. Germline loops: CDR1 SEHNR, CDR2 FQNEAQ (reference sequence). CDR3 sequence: CASSSRDRDDEQYF. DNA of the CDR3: TGTGCCAGCAGCTCGCGGGACAGGGACGACGAGCAGTACTTC.

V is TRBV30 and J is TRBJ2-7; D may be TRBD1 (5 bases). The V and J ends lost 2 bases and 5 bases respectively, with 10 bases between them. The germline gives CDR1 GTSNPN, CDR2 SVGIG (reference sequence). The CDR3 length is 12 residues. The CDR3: CAWSRSGNEQYV. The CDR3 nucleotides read TGTGCCTGGAGTCGGTCAGGGAACGAGCAGTACGTC.

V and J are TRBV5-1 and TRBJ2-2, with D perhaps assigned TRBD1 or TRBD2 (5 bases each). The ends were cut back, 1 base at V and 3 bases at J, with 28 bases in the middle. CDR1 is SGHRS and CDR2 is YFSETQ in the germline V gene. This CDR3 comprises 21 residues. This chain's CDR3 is CASSLPHETGTGDGYTGELFF. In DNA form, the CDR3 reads TGCGCCAGCAGCTTGCCCCATGAGACCGGGACCGGAGACGGGTACACCGGGGAGCTGTTTTTT.

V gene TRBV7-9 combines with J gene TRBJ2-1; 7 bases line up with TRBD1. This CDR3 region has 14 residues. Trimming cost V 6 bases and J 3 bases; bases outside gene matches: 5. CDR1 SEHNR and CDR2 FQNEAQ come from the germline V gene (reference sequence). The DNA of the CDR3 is TGTGCCAGCAGGGAGTACAGGGGCTACAATGAGCAGTTCTTC. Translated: CASREYRGYNEQFF.

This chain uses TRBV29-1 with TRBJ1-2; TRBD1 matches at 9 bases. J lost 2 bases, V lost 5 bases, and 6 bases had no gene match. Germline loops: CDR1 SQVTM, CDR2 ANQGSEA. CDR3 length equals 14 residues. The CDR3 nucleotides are TGCAGCGTTTTTGGGGACAGGGACAACTATGGCTACACCTTC. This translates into CSVFGDRDNYGYTF.

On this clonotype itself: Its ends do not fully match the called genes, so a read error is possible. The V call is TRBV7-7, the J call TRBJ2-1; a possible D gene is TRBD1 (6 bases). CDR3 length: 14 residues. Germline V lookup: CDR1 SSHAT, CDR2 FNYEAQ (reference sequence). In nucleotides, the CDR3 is TGTGCTAGCAGCTTACAGGGAACGGGCAATGAGCAGTTCTTC. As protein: CASSLQGTGNEQFF.

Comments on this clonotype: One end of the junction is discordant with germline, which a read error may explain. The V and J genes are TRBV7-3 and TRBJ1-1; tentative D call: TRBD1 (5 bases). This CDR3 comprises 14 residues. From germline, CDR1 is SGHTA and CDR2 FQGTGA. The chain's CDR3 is CASSLRGRQPSQGF. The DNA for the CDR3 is TGTGCCAGCAGCTTACGGGGCAGGCAACCCTCTCAGGGTTTT.

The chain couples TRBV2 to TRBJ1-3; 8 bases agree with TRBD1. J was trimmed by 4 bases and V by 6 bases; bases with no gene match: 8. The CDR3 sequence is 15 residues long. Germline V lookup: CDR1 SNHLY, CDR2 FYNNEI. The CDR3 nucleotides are TGTGCCAGCAGCCCCACGGGGGACAGGGGAAACACCATATATTTT. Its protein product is CASSPTGDRGNTIYF.

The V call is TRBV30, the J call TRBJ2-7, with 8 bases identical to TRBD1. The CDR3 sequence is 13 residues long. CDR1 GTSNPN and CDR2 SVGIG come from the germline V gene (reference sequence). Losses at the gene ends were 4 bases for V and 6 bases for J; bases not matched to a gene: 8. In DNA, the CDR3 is TGTGCCTGGAAGAGACAGGGGTTGTGCGAGCAGTACGTC. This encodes CAWKRQGLCEQYV.

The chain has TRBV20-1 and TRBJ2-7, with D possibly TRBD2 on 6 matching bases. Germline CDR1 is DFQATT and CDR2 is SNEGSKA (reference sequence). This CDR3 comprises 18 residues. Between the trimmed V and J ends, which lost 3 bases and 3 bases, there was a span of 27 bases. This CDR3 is CSARGNTGTHKTIYEQYF. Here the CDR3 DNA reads TGCAGTGCTAGGGGAAACACCGGGACTCATAAAACGATCTACGAGCAGTACTTC.

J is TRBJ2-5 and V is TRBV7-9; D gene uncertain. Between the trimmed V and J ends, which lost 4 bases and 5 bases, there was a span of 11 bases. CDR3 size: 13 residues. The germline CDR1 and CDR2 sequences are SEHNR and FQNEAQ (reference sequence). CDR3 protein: CASSSPDLETQYF. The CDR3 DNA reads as TGTGCCAGCAGCTCCCCGGACCTGGAGACCCAGTACTTC.

The CDR3 spells CASSVGRGRGLANEQFF. DNA of the CDR3: TGTGCCAGCAGCGTAGGTCGGGGCAGGGGGCTTGCCAATGAGCAGTTCTTC. The chain employs TRBV9 and TRBJ2-1; the match to TRBD1 covers 8 bases. The CDR3 consists of 17 residues. CDR1 and CDR2 (germline): SGDLS, YYNGEE. V lost 0 bases to trimming and J lost 6 bases; unmatched junction nucleotides: 11.

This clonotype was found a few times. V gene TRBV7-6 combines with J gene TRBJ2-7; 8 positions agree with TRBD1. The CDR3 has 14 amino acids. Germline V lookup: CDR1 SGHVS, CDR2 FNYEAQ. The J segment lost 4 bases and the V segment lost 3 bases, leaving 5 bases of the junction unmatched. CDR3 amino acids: CASSFGTGFYEQYF. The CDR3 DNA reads TGTGCCAGCAGCTTTGGGACAGGTTTTTACGAGCAGTACTTC.

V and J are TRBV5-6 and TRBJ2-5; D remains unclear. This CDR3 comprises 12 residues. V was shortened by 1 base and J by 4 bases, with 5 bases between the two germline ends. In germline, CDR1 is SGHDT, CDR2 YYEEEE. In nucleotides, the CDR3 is TGTGCCAGCAGCTTGCCTGGAGAGACCCAGTACTTC. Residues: CASSLPGETQYF.

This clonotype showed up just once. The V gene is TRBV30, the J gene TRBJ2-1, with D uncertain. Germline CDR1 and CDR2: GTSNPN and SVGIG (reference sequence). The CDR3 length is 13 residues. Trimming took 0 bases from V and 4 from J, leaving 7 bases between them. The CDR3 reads CAWSVTRYNEQFF. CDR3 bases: TGTGCCTGGAGTGTTACCAGGTACAATGAGCAGTTCTTC. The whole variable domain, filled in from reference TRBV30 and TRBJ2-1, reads SQTIHQWPATLVQPVGSPLSLECTVEGTSNPNLYWYRQAAGRGLQLLFYSVGIGQISSEVPQNLSASRPQDRQFILSSKKLLLSDSGFYLCAWSVTRYNEQFFGPGTRLTVL.

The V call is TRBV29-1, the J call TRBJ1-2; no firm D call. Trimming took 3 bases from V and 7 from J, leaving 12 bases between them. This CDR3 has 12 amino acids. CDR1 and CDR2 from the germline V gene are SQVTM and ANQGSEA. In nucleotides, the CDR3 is TGCAGCGTTGACAATGGGGTGGTTGGCTACACCTTC. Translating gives CSVDNGVVGYTF.